What follows is one T cell receptor beta chain and its context. This entry comes from a study of sequential checkpoint blockade in melanoma. As for the study in general: Arm A got nivolumab then ipilimumab; arm B the reverse, 1:1. Maintenance nivolumab came after either treatment sequence.

The germline gives CDR1 MNHNS, CDR2 SASEGT. The CDR3 runs to 14 residues. Trimming took 6 bases from V and 3 from J; bases not matched to a gene: 6. This sample's treatment: randomized to nivolumab then ipilimumab (arm A) or the reverse (arm B). Patients had received no earlier DNA-damaging chemotherapy. Clones were read by immunoSEQ multiplex PCR, and TCRdb kept only the in-frame ones, dropping some. The sample carries around 9,600 clones, around 52% recorded once. This TCR was sampled from a human donor with melanoma. This specimen consisted of CD8+ T cells sorted from blood (inferred from file names), obtained from a patient given nivolumab and ipilimumab in sequence. The chain employs TRBV6-1 and TRBJ2-7; 9 positions match TRBD1. This chain's CDR3 is CASRLPGQGYEQYF. CDR3 coding DNA: TGTGCCAGCAGACTACCGGGACAGGGCTACGAGCAGTACTTC.